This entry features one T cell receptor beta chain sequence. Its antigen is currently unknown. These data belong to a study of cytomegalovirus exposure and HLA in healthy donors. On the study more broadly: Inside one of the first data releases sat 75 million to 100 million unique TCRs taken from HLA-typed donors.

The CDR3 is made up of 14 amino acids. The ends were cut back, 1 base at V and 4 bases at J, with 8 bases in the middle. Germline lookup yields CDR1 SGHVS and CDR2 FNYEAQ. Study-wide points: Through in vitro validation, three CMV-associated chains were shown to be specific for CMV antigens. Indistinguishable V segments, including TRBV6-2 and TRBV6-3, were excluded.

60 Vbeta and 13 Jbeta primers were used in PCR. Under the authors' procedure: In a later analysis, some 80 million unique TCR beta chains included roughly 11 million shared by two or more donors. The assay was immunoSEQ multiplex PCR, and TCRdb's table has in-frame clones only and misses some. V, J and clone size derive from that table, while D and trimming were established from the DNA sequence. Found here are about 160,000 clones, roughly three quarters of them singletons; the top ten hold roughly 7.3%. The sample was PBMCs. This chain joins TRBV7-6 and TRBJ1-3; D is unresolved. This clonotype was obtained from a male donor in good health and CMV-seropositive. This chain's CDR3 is CASSLGGGGNTIYF. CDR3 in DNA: TGTGCCAGCAGCTTAGGGGGAGGCGGAAACACCATATATTTT. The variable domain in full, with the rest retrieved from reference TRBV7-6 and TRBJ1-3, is GAGVSQSPRYKVTKRGQDVALRCDPISGHVSLYWYRQALGQGPEFLTYFNYEAQQDKSGLPNDRFSAERPEGSISTLTIQRTEQRDSAMYRCASSLGGGGNTIYFGEGSWLTVV.